Below, 30 T cell receptor beta chains from the same sample are listed, as sequenced in a study of blood T cell repertoires in COVID-19. The protocol was immunoSEQ multiplex PCR, while the TCRdb copy is restricted to in-frame clones and leaves out a portion. The sample lists about 240,000 clones, around 82% occurring once. Material for sequencing was peripheral blood. The receptor set was obtained from a woman between 65 and 79 years old with acute or convalescent COVID-19.

As to this clone: It is unclear where the CDR3 begins or ends on the DNA, so no DNA is shown, and the CDR3 is as TCRdb lists it. The chain links TRBV21-1 to TRBJ1-4. TRBV21-1 is marked as a pseudogene. The CDR3 sequence runs 17 residues, both termini included. Here the CDR3 reads CASSKGVGRGTNEKLFF.

The chain uses TRBV3-1 (or the pseudogene TRBV3-2) and TRBJ1-1, with D possibly being TRBD1 (5 bases). CDR1 and CDR2 (germline): LGHDT, YNNKEL (reference sequence). V was trimmed by 5 bases and J by 4 bases, leaving 14 bases between them. The CDR3 has 14 residues. The CDR3 loop is CASSMQGPSTEAFF. Here the CDR3 DNA reads TGTGCCAGCAGCATGCAGGGCCCAAGCACTGAAGCTTTCTTT.

V gene TRBV2 combines with J gene TRBJ2-1; TRBD2 matches 9 bases. The CDR3 consists of 14 residues. CDR1 and CDR2 from the germline V gene are SNHLY and FYNNEI. The trim removed 5 bases at V and 16 bases at J, leaving 15 bases unmatched. The CDR3 DNA is TGTGCCAGCAGTCCATCCCTGCGGGGGGGCTCAGCCTTCTTC. This translates into CASSPSLRGGSAFF.

This chain uses TRBV6-2 or TRBV6-3 with TRBJ1-1; D perhaps matches TRBD1 (5 bases). The CDR3 runs to 15 residues. Germline values: CDR1 MNHEY, CDR2 SVGEGT. V lost 2 bases and J 1 base, leaving 11 bases between the germline ends. CDR3 in amino acids: CASSYEGGANTEAFF. The CDR3 bases are TGTGCCAGCAGTTACGAGGGAGGGGCGAACACTGAAGCTTTCTTT.

This clone was seen once. The J gene is TRBJ1-1, the V gene TRBV7-2, with TRBD1 identical over 7 bases. The V segment lost 4 bases and the J segment 1 base; nucleotides outside the gene matches: 6. Germline-derived CDR1 and CDR2 are SGHTA and FQGNSA. The CDR3 has 15 residues. The CDR3 here is CASSSQGFTNTEAFF. CDR3 in DNA: TGTGCCAGCAGCTCACAGGGGTTCACGAACACTGAAGCTTTCTTT.

V and J are TRBV18 and TRBJ1-2; 8 bases agree with TRBD1. The CDR3 spans 16 residues. J gave up 8 bases and V 0 bases, and 11 bases lay outside the gene matches. Germline V CDR1 and CDR2: KGHSH, LQKENI. The CDR3 region is CASSPPSITGGWGYTF. The CDR3 DNA reads TGTGCCAGCTCACCACCTTCAATAACAGGGGGATGGGGCTACACCTTC. The full variable domain, in which reference TRBV18 and TRBJ1-2 provide the parts outside the CDR3, is NAGVMQNPRHLVRRRGQEARLRCSPMKGHSHVYWYRQLPEEGLKFMVYLQKENIIDESGMPKERFSAEFPKEGPSILRIQQVVRGDSAAYFCASSPPSITGGWGYTFGSGTRLTVV.

V and J are TRBV6-5 and TRBJ2-3; possibly TRBD2 for D (6 bases). Germline loops: CDR1 MNHEY, CDR2 SVGAGI. The ends were cut back, 6 bases at V and 1 base at J, with 14 bases in the middle. The length of the CDR3 is 15 residues. The CDR3 is CASSTASAGTDTQYF. The CDR3 DNA follows: TGTGCCAGCAGCACAGCTAGCGCGGGCACAGATACGCAGTATTTT.

This chain joins TRBV6-5 and TRBJ1-3; perhaps TRBD1 as D (5 bases). Germline CDR1 and CDR2: MNHEY and SVGAGI. The CDR3 runs to 15 residues. The V end lost 6 bases, the J end lost 0 bases, and 12 bases lay between the germline ends. The CDR3 protein is CASRDTSISGNTIYF. DNA of the CDR3: TGTGCCAGCAGGGACACCAGCATCTCTGGAAACACCATATATTTT.

The chain recombines TRBV3-1 (or the pseudogene TRBV3-2) with TRBJ2-3; 13 bases line up with TRBD2. The CDR3 is made up of 19 amino acids. Losses at the gene ends were 5 bases for V and 1 base for J; bases not matched to a gene: 12. Per the germline V gene, CDR1 is LGHDT and CDR2 is YNNKEL (reference sequence). CDR3: CASSSTSGGPRLGTDTQYF. CDR3 in DNA: TGTGCCAGCAGCTCGACTAGCGGGGGGCCGAGGTTGGGCACAGATACGCAGTATTTT.

The genes are TRBV30 and TRBJ1-5; D remains unclear. The V end lost 2 bases, the J end lost 4 bases, and 12 bases lay between the germline ends. Germline V lookup: CDR1 GTSNPN, CDR2 SVGIG (reference sequence). CDR3 length: 14 residues. CDR3 sequence: CAWSMEGLNQPQHF. The CDR3 bases are TGTGCCTGGAGTATGGAGGGTCTTAATCAGCCCCAGCATTTT.

V and J are TRBV7-2 and TRBJ1-1; D is unresolved. The CDR3 extends over 13 amino acids. Germline lookup yields CDR1 SGHTA and CDR2 FQGNSA. V lost 1 base and J lost 0, with 3 bases in between. The CDR3 DNA follows: TGTGCCAGCAGCTTAGAGCTGAACACTGAAGCTTTCTTT. This sequence encodes CASSLELNTEAFF.

The rearrangement joins TRBV4-1 to TRBJ2-7, with 7 bases matching TRBD2. After removal of 1 base from V and 5 bases from J, the junction contained 11 bases not matched to a gene. CDR3 length: 16 residues. The V gene's germline CDR1 is MGHRA and CDR2 YSYEKL. The CDR3 protein is CASSQGVRAGNDEQYF. The CDR3 DNA reads as TGCGCCAGCAGCCAAGGTGTACGAGCGGGGAACGACGAGCAGTACTTC.

The chain joins TRBV20-1 to TRBJ1-2; D gene ambiguous. Trimming took off 6 bases at V and 8 bases at J, with 10 bases between the two ends. The CDR3 covers 10 residues. Germline V gene sequence: CDR1 DFQATT, CDR2 SNEGSKA (reference sequence). The CDR3 loop reads CSAIIGGYTF. Written as DNA, the CDR3 is TGCAGTGCCATTATCGGGGGCTACACCTTC.

This clone was observed a handful of times. The chain joins TRBV28 to TRBJ1-2, with D perhaps matching TRBD1 (6 bases). Germline CDR1 reads MDHEN; CDR2 reads SYDVKM. This CDR3 comprises 13 residues. The V end was cut by 2 bases, the J end by 8 bases, with 12 bases between. The CDR3 is CASSLVQGLGYTF. CDR3 DNA: TGTGCCAGCAGTTTAGTGCAGGGGTTGGGCTACACCTTC.

The chain has TRBV15 and TRBJ2-3; unclear D gene. The CDR3 is 15 residues long. V lost 0 bases to trimming and J lost 1 base, with 8 bases between them. The V gene's germline CDR1 is LNHNV and CDR2 YYDKDF (reference sequence). CDR3 nucleotide sequence: TGTGCCACCAGCAGAGAGAGCTTGGGCACAGATACGCAGTATTTT. It is translated as CATSRESLGTDTQYF.

This rearrangement joins TRBV6-5 to TRBJ1-5; no reliable D call. This CDR3 has 14 amino acids. Trimming shortened V by 2 bases and J by 0 bases, and 5 bases separated the two germline ends. The germline V gene has CDR1 MNHEY and CDR2 SVGAGI. The DNA of the CDR3 is TGTGCCAGCAGTTACGGAGATAGCAATCAGCCCCAGCATTTT. It yields the protein CASSYGDSNQPQHF.

This chain's CDR3 is CASSEAGGPRFEQYF. CDR3 nucleotides: TGTGCCAGCAGTGAAGCGGGGGGGCCACGTTTCGAGCAGTACTTC. The V and J genes are TRBV28 and TRBJ2-7; 10 bases align to TRBD2. The junction had 10 bases not matched to a gene; V was cut back by 5 bases and J by 6 bases. Germline CDR1 is MDHEN and CDR2 is SYDVKM. This CDR3 region has 15 residues. The full variable domain, completed using reference TRBV28 and TRBJ2-7, is DVKVTQSSRYLVKRTGEKVFLECVQDMDHENMFWYRQDPGLGLRLIYFSYDVKMKEKGDIPEGYSVSREKKERFSLILESASTNQTSMYLCASSEAGGPRFEQYFGPGTRLTVT.

V is TRBV15 and J is TRBJ1-2; unclear D gene. The length of the CDR3 is 15 residues. CDR1 LNHNV and CDR2 YYDKDF come from the germline V gene (reference sequence). Trimming left V 0 bases short and J 4 bases short, with 12 bases between. This CDR3 reads CATSRDYSPSYGYTF. The DNA of the CDR3 is TGTGCCACCAGCAGAGATTACAGCCCCAGCTATGGCTACACCTTC.

V is TRBV6-5 and J is TRBJ1-5; weak D call: TRBD1 (6 bases). Germline values: CDR1 MNHEY, CDR2 SVGAGI. V lost 10 bases, J lost 3 bases, and 19 bases lay in between. This CDR3 is built from 15 residues. As DNA, the CDR3 is TGTGCCATCTCTGAGCGCGGGGGGCTCAATCAGCCCCAGCATTTT. It codes for CAISERGGLNQPQHF.

Many counts were recorded for this clone. The chain combines TRBV7-8 with TRBJ1-1; D uncertain. This CDR3 comprises 13 residues. Germline assignment: CDR1 SGHVS and CDR2 FQNEAQ. Trimming pared 3 bases from V and 1 base from J, leaving 6 bases between. The CDR3 sequence is CASSFGENTEAFF. CDR3 nucleotides: TGTGCCAGCAGCTTTGGAGAGAACACTGAAGCTTTCTTT.

The rearrangement links TRBV7-2 to TRBJ2-7; 9 nucleotides agree with TRBD1. The CDR3 runs 16 residues. Losses at the gene ends were 5 bases for V and 1 base for J; bases not matched to a gene: 9. The germline CDR1 and CDR2 sequences are SGHTA and FQGNSA. The CDR3 region is CASSRGIGQGSYEQYF. CDR3 in DNA: TGTGCCAGCAGCCGGGGAATAGGACAGGGGTCCTACGAGCAGTACTTC. Full variable domain (rest looked up from reference TRBV7-2 and TRBJ2-7): GAGVSQSPSNKVTEKGKDVELRCDPISGHTALYWYRQSLGQGLEFLIYFQGNSAPDKSGLPSDRFSAERTGGSVSTLTIQRTQQEDSAVYLCASSRGIGQGSYEQYFGPGTRLTVT.

V gene TRBV5-4 combines with J gene TRBJ2-3, with 9 bases aligning to TRBD2. CDR1 is SGHNT and CDR2 is YYREEE in the germline V gene (reference sequence). The CDR3 has 17 residues. V gave up 0 bases and J gave up 2 bases; unmatched junction bases: 7. This CDR3 reads CASSLGSLAGNTDTQYF. CDR3 DNA sequence: TGTGCCAGCAGCTTGGGTAGTCTAGCGGGGAACACAGATACGCAGTATTTT.

The J gene is TRBJ1-1, the V gene TRBV7-9, with 7 positions matching TRBD1. V was clipped by 5 bases and J by 0 bases; unmatched bases: 3. Germline CDR1 and CDR2: SEHNR and FQNEAQ (reference sequence). This CDR3 comprises 14 residues. CDR3 DNA sequence: TGTGCCAGCAGCCCACAGGGGATGAACACTGAAGCTTTCTTT. Amino acid sequence: CASSPQGMNTEAFF. The full variable domain, in which reference TRBV7-9 and TRBJ1-1 provide the parts outside the CDR3, is DTGVSQNPRHKITKRGQNVTFRCDPISEHNRLYWYRQTLGQGPEFLTYFQNEAQLEKSRLLSDRFSAERPKGSFSTLEIQRTEQGDSAMYLCASSPQGMNTEAFFGQGTRLTVV.

The V gene is TRBV28, the J gene TRBJ2-7; D is unclear. CDR3 length: 15 amino acids. Germline CDR1 and CDR2: MDHEN and SYDVKM. Trimming took off 6 bases at V and 3 bases at J, with 18 bases between the two ends. CDR3 amino acids: CASSPGSSTLYEQYF. Written as DNA, the CDR3 is TGTGCCAGCAGCCCCGGGTCTTCCACACTCTACGAGCAGTACTTC.

V is TRBV5-8 and J is TRBJ1-1, with TRBD1 as a possible D gene (6 bases). The V end lost 4 bases, the J end lost 1 base, and 14 bases lay between the germline ends. This CDR3 spans 15 amino acids. Germline CDR1 SGHTS, CDR2 YDEGEE. The CDR3 is CASSRIGQSNTEAFF. The CDR3 region has the DNA TGTGCCAGCAGCCGGATAGGACAGTCGAACACTGAAGCTTTCTTT.

The chain recombines TRBV30 with TRBJ2-7; 7 bases align to TRBD1. The CDR3 spans 14 residues. V lost 3 bases to trimming and J lost 0 bases; unmatched junction nucleotides: 5. Germline assignment: CDR1 GTSNPN and CDR2 SVGIG (reference sequence). CDR3 loop: CAWRRTGSSYEQYF. Here the CDR3 DNA reads TGTGCCTGGAGGAGGACAGGCAGCTCCTACGAGCAGTACTTC.

CDR3 in amino acids: CASGTGGNQPQHF. CDR3 bases: TGTGCCAGCGGGACAGGGGGCAATCAGCCCCAGCATTTT. The gene calls are TRBV28 and TRBJ1-5, with 10 positions matching TRBD1. Germline CDR1 and CDR2: MDHEN and SYDVKM. The CDR3 length is 13 residues. Trimming took 8 bases from V and 2 from J; bases not matched to a gene: 0.

This clone was seen only once. The V and J genes are TRBV7-2 and TRBJ1-1; 10 nucleotides agree with TRBD1. J was trimmed by 10 bases and V by 6 bases; bases with no gene match: 2. Germline V gene sequence: CDR1 SGHTA, CDR2 FQGNSA. This CDR3 has 11 residues. The CDR3 DNA follows: TGTGCCAGCAGTCGGACAGGGGGAGCTTTCTTT. This translates into CASSRTGGAFF.

The chain uses TRBV7-9 and TRBJ1-2, with D perhaps matching TRBD1 (6 bases). Germline V lookup: CDR1 SEHNR, CDR2 FQNEAQ (reference sequence). This CDR3 is 13 amino acids long. V dropped 5 bases and J dropped 6 bases, with 13 bases sitting between them. The CDR3, as DNA: TGTGCCAGCAGCCTCAGGGGAGTCGATGGCTACACCTTC. Amino acid sequence: CASSLRGVDGYTF.

This clone was detected once. The chain carries TRBV4-1 and TRBJ1-2; TRBD1 matches at 7 bases. The CDR3 spans 15 residues. V gave up 3 bases and J gave up 2 bases; unmatched junction bases: 6. The germline CDR1 and CDR2 sequences are MGHRA and YSYEKL. CDR3 DNA: TGCGCCAGCAGCCAGGGCTTACAGGGGAACTATGGCTACACCTTC. The encoded protein is CASSQGLQGNYGYTF.